This T cell receptor (beta chain) was sequenced during a study of CD8 T cells in ankylosing spondylitis. Findings and caveats of the study: Ankylosing spondylitis blood appeared to carry a characteristic TCR beta motif of seven to nine highly homologous variants. Some of these motif variants have turned up before, in reports on reactive arthritis synovial fluid and blood. The study looked at matched synovial fluid samples from ankylosing spondylitis patients. Disease-linked clones were reported to be significantly enriched there. Disease-linked clones displayed a CD8+ phenotype and appeared relatively rarely in peripheral blood.

CDR3 size: 13 residues. Trimming removed 10 bases from V and 13 bases from J, with 20 bases in between. This clonotype was seen many times. Its cognate antigen is unknown. In making TCR beta libraries, quantitative 5'-RACE with molecular barcodes was used. TCRdb recomputed calls from the 5' RACE reads with MiXCR, one row per CDR3 protein. The repertoire holds approximately 540,000 distinct CDR3 sequences, with about 13% as singletons. The TCR originated in a male donor with ankylosing spondylitis. The specimen was blood, either unsorted or a sorted T cell fraction (not recorded which). The rearrangement joins TRBV12-3 or TRBV12-4 to TRBJ1-6; D is unresolved. The CDR3 DNA reads TGTGCCACCCGTTCTAGCACAGACATCCCCCTCCACTTT. This sequence encodes CATRSSTDIPLHF.